A single sample gave rise to the 30 T cell receptor beta chains below, sequenced in a study of Graves' ophthalmopathy and Graves' hyperthyroidism (dated by TCRdb to the late 2010s). This sample was sequenced with an Illumina HiSeq 2000. For repertoire sequencing, the TCR beta CDR3 regions were amplified from RNA transcripts. A first-round RT-PCR used HTBI primers with the Qiagen OneStep RT-PCR kit, followed by a second-round multiplex PCR, size selection and purification. In-frame beta chains were kept once TCRdb had trimmed the public reads at Q25 with fastp and called clones with MiXCR. Every entry covers one CDR3 protein and lists the most common genes and DNA from its rows. For this sample the table gives 650,000 to 900,000 distinct CDR3 sequences, of which about 44% were detected only once. The ten largest account for roughly 46% of the sample. Sequencing used peripheral blood. These receptors were collected from an adult man with Graves' ophthalmopathy.

The V and J genes are TRBV7-9 and TRBJ1-4; 7 bases are a match to TRBD1. The CDR3 runs 14 residues. J lost 8 bases, V lost 6 bases, and 9 bases had no gene match. Germline V CDR1 and CDR2: SEHNR, FQNEAQ (reference sequence). The CDR3 DNA follows: TGTGCCAGCAGTGGAACGACAGGGCTCGAAAAACTGTTTTTT. It codes for CASSGTTGLEKLFF.

This chain uses TRBV29-1 with TRBJ2-5, with TRBD1 matching over 9 bases. Trimming took 6 bases from V and 11 from J; bases not matched to a gene: 7. The germline V gene has CDR1 SQVTM and CDR2 ANQGSEA. The CDR3 loop spans 11 amino acids. The CDR3 reads CSVRTGETQYF. For the CDR3, the DNA is TGCAGCGTAAGGACAGGGGAAACTCAGTACTTC. The entire variable domain, with the rest obtained from reference TRBV29-1 and TRBJ2-5, is as follows: SAVISQKPSRDICQRGTSLTIQCQVDSQVTMMFWYRQQPGQSLTLIATANQGSEATYESGFVIDKFPISRPNLTFSTLTVSNMSPEDSSIYLCSVRTGETQYFGPGTRLLVL.

Turning to this clonotype: The junction differs from germline at one of its ends, possibly a read error. This chain joins TRBV29-1 and TRBJ2-7, with 15 bases identical to TRBD2. Germline V gene lookup returns CDR1 SQVTM and CDR2 ANQGSEA. This CDR3 has 15 residues. The CDR3 spells CSARRTSGRAYEQYF. The CDR3 DNA follows: TGCAGCGCCCGGCGGACTAGCGGGAGGGCCTATGAGCAGTACTTC.

The chain employs TRBV25-1 and TRBJ2-5; 9 bases are a match to TRBD2. The germline CDR1 and CDR2 sequences are MGHDK and SYGVNS. The CDR3 contains 15 residues. The V and J ends lost 6 bases and 2 bases, in that order; junction bases with no gene match: 7. The DNA of the CDR3 is TGTGCCAGCAGCCAGGGACTAGCCGATCAAGAGACCCAGTACTTC. Amino acid sequence: CASSQGLADQETQYF.

With regard to this clonotype: Germline and junction disagree at one end, which may indicate a read error. The CDR3, as DNA: TGCAGTGCCAGAGTGAACGGGGGCGCAGGAAACACCATATATTTT. Translating gives CSARVNGGAGNTIYF. J is TRBJ1-3 and V is TRBV20-1; the D gene is possibly TRBD1 (6 bases). The CDR3 loop spans 15 amino acids. In germline, CDR1 is DFQATT, CDR2 SNEGSKA (reference sequence).

As regards this clonotype: Germline is not matched at one junction end, which may reflect a read error. V and J are TRBV19 and TRBJ1-2; the match to TRBD1 covers 8 bases. The CDR3 is made up of 14 amino acids. Germline assignment: CDR1 LNHDA and CDR2 SQIVND (reference sequence). The CDR3 reads CASSTRQGNYGHTF. The DNA for the CDR3 is TGTGCCAGTAGTACTCGACAGGGGAACTATGGCCACACCTTC.

The sample holds a few counts of this clonotype. V and J are TRBV14 and TRBJ1-6, with D uncertain. There are 16 residues in the CDR3. The germline gives CDR1 SGHDN, CDR2 FVKESK. V lost 0 bases, J lost 3 bases, and 9 bases lay in between. Here the CDR3 DNA reads TGTGCCAGCAGCCAAGATCCCGGGGACTATAATTCACCCCTCCACTTT. Its protein product is CASSQDPGDYNSPLHF.

This clonotype was recorded a few times. This chain joins TRBV6-2 or TRBV6-3 and TRBJ1-1; D may be TRBD1 (5 bases). V lost 4 bases and J lost 4, with 10 bases in between. From germline, CDR1 is MNHEY and CDR2 SVGEGT. The CDR3 spans 13 residues. CDR3 in amino acids: CASSLLQGTEAFF. In DNA form, the CDR3 reads TGTGCCAGCAGTTTACTTCAGGGCACTGAAGCTTTCTTT.

This clonotype was counted many times. The genes are TRBV20-1 and TRBJ2-7, with 14 bases identical to TRBD2. V was clipped by 6 bases and J by 6 bases; unmatched bases: 7. Germline values: CDR1 DFQATT, CDR2 SNEGSKA (reference sequence). The CDR3 runs 14 residues. In nucleotides, the CDR3 is TGCAGTGCCGAGGGGACTAGCGGGAGAATCGAGCAGTACTTC. The encoded protein is CSAEGTSGRIEQYF.

About this clonotype itself: The CDR3 ends on some other residue instead of the conserved phenylalanine or tryptophan, so this is likely a read error. The V call is TRBV7-3, the J call TRBJ1-5; 8 nucleotides agree with TRBD1. The trim removed 2 bases at V and 3 bases at J, leaving 3 bases unmatched. The CDR3 runs to 15 residues. Germline CDR1 reads SGHTA; CDR2 reads FQGTGA. The CDR3, as DNA: TGTGCCAGCAGCTTAGGACAGGGTCTCAATCAGCCCCAGCATCTT. This encodes CASSLGQGLNQPQHL.

This clonotype was recorded at least ten times. This sequence joins TRBV6-4 and TRBJ2-2, with TRBD1 matching over 7 bases. From germline, CDR1 is MRHNA and CDR2 SNTAGT. J lost 5 bases, V lost 3 bases, and 3 bases had no gene match. The CDR3 runs to 14 residues. The CDR3 sequence: CASSEGQSTGELFF. In nucleotides, the CDR3 is TGTGCCAGCAGTGAGGGACAGAGTACCGGGGAGCTGTTTTTT.

This sequence joins TRBV20-1 and TRBJ1-2; TRBD1 is a possible D gene (6 bases). The V and J ends lost 3 bases and 5 bases respectively, with 10 bases between them. The CDR3 is 12 residues long. Germline V gene lookup returns CDR1 DFQATT and CDR2 SNEGSKA (reference sequence). CDR3 in amino acids: CSARGDTYGYTF. The DNA of the CDR3 is TGCAGTGCTAGGGGGGACACTTATGGCTACACCTTC.

This clonotype was seen a few times. The chain links TRBV19 to TRBJ2-2, with TRBD1 identical over 9 bases. Looked up from germline, CDR1 is LNHDA and CDR2 is SQIVND (reference sequence). The CDR3 has 15 residues. Losses at the gene ends were 11 bases for V and 5 bases for J; bases not matched to a gene: 12. CDR3 sequence: CASDADRGGTGELFF. CDR3 nucleotide sequence: TGTGCCTCAGACGCGGACAGGGGAGGAACCGGGGAGCTGTTTTTT.

The genes are TRBV19 and TRBJ1-1; no firm D call. In germline, CDR1 is LNHDA, CDR2 SQIVND (reference sequence). This CDR3 is built from 11 residues. V was pared by 7 bases and J by 6 bases, with 9 bases between. This CDR3 reads CASKTYAEAFF. The CDR3 DNA sequence: TGTGCCAGTAAGACCTATGCTGAAGCTTTCTTT.

The rearrangement joins TRBV30 to TRBJ1-1; D call uncertain. Trimming took off 0 bases at V and 4 bases at J, with 9 bases between the two ends. This CDR3 has 13 residues. Germline V gene data show CDR1 as GTSNPN and CDR2 as SVGIG (reference sequence). CDR3 coding DNA: TGTGCCTGGAGTGTACTGGAGGCCACTGAAGCTTTCTTT. Its protein product is CAWSVLEATEAFF. The variable domain in full, completed from reference TRBV30 and TRBJ1-1, reads SQTIHQWPATLVQPVGSPLSLECTVEGTSNPNLYWYRQAAGRGLQLLFYSVGIGQISSEVPQNLSASRPQDRQFILSSKKLLLSDSGFYLCAWSVLEATEAFFGQGTRLTVV.

The chain is built from TRBV4-2 and TRBJ2-7; TRBD2 agrees at 7 bases. Germline assignment: CDR1 LGHNA and CDR2 YNFKEQ. Trimming removed 0 bases from V and 6 bases from J; junction bases left unmatched: 8. This CDR3 region has 15 residues. The CDR3 spells CASSQDWGRASEQYF. The CDR3, as DNA: TGTGCCAGCAGCCAAGATTGGGGGAGGGCAAGCGAGCAGTACTTC.

This clonotype has only a few counts. The rearrangement uses TRBV11-2 and TRBJ1-1, with D unclear. This CDR3 spans 14 amino acids. The germline V gene encodes CDR1 SGHAT and CDR2 FQNNGV. Deletions cut 0 bases from V and 6 bases from J, with 11 bases between. The CDR3 nucleotides are TGTGCCAGCAGCTTAGAATTTCGGGTCTCTGAAGCTTTCTTT. This translates into CASSLEFRVSEAFF.

This clonotype was counted a few times. The chain employs TRBV25-1 and TRBJ2-7; 7 bases match TRBD1. Germline values: CDR1 MGHDK, CDR2 SYGVNS. The J segment lost 0 bases and the V segment lost 2 bases, leaving 4 bases of the junction unmatched. This CDR3 region has 15 residues. The CDR3 loop is CASSEDRDSSYEQYF. The CDR3 DNA sequence: TGTGCCAGCAGTGAAGACAGGGACAGCTCCTACGAGCAGTACTTC.

This clonotype was detected many times. At one boundary the junction diverges from the germline segment, which might be a read error. The chain is built from TRBV24-1 and TRBJ1-5; possible D gene TRBD1, 5 bases. The CDR3 loop spans 14 amino acids. Germline CDR1 is KGHDR and CDR2 is SFDVKD. CDR3 sequence (DNA): TGTGCCAGCAGTTACGATGACAGTTCACAGCCCCAGCATTTT. Its translation: CASSYDDSSQPQHF.

The chain links TRBV7-8 to TRBJ1-3; D is unresolved. The V gene's germline CDR1 is SGHVS and CDR2 FQNEAQ. V gave up 1 base and J gave up 0 bases, with 7 bases separating them. The CDR3 runs to 15 residues. The CDR3 DNA reads as TGTGCCAGCAGCTTAGTTGCAAGCTCTGGAAACACCATATATTTT. This sequence encodes CASSLVASSGNTIYF.

The V call is TRBV29-1, the J call TRBJ2-5; TRBD2 matches at 11 bases. The germline V gene encodes CDR1 SQVTM and CDR2 ANQGSEA. The CDR3 has 17 amino acids. V dropped 7 bases and J dropped 2; count of bases not matched to a gene: 15. CDR3 protein: CSASSLVRLAGQETQYF. The CDR3 nucleotides are TGCAGCGCCAGCAGCTTGGTGCGACTAGCGGGGCAAGAGACCCAGTACTTC.

Remarks on this clonotype: A junction boundary mismatches the germline segment, possibly from a read error. In DNA form, the CDR3 reads TGTGCCATCAGTGAGACGGGACAAGGGAGCTCCTATAATTCACCCCTCCACTTT. This sequence encodes CAISETGQGSSYNSPLHF. The chain employs TRBV24-1 and TRBJ1-6, with D tentatively TRBD1 (6 bases). This CDR3 comprises 18 residues. In germline, CDR1 is KGHDR, CDR2 SFDVKD.

Points on this clonotype: The junction departs from germline at one end; a sequencing error may be responsible. V and J are TRBV10-3 and TRBJ2-5; a possible D gene is TRBD1 (5 bases). Per germline, CDR1 ENHRY and CDR2 SYGVKD. CDR3 size: 15 residues. The CDR3 DNA reads as TGTGCCAGCAGTGAATTAGGACACCCTGGGGAGACCCAGTACTTC. Its protein is CASSELGHPGETQYF.

The chain couples TRBV9 to TRBJ1-1, with TRBD1 as a possible D gene (6 bases). This CDR3 is 16 amino acids long. Germline CDR1 reads SGDLS; CDR2 reads YYNGEE. Trimming removed 2 bases at V and 0 bases at J, with 14 bases between. The CDR3 here is CASSVEGGTMNTEAFF. The CDR3 bases are TGTGCCAGCAGCGTTGAGGGGGGGACCATGAACACTGAAGCTTTCTTT.

The V gene is TRBV19, the J gene TRBJ2-7; D could derive from TRBD1 or TRBD2 (5 bases each). The V end lost 8 bases, the J end lost 5 bases, and 10 bases lay between the germline ends. Germline CDR1 and CDR2: LNHDA and SQIVND (reference sequence). The CDR3 extends over 11 amino acids. This CDR3 is CASGDGDEQYF. The CDR3 nucleotides read TGTGCCAGTGGGGACGGGGACGAGCAGTACTTC.

The rearrangement links TRBV20-1 to TRBJ2-5, with D possibly matching TRBD2 (5 bases). CDR1 and CDR2 from the germline V gene are DFQATT and SNEGSKA (reference sequence). V lost 1 base to trimming and J lost 4 bases, with 13 bases between them. The CDR3 has 14 amino acids. The CDR3 region has the DNA TGCAGTGCTAGAGGAACTAGAAGGCCAGAGACCCAGTACTTC. Amino acid sequence: CSARGTRRPETQYF.

The chain recombines TRBV20-1 with TRBJ1-2, with TRBD1 matching 7 bases. Germline values: CDR1 DFQATT, CDR2 SNEGSKA (reference sequence). After removal of 6 bases from V and 6 bases from J, the junction contained 10 bases not matched to a gene. The CDR3 is made up of 13 amino acids. The CDR3 reads CSAPVDRVDGYTF. CDR3 coding DNA: TGCAGTGCCCCCGTAGACAGGGTCGATGGCTACACCTTC.

This clonotype was recorded many times. The chain carries TRBV12-3 or TRBV12-4 and TRBJ1-1, with D unresolved. The V gene lost 2 bases and the J gene lost 5 bases, with 9 bases spanning the gap. The CDR3 consists of 13 residues. The CDR3 here is CASSLRGTTEAFF. For the CDR3, the DNA is TGTGCCAGCAGTTTACGGGGTACGACTGAAGCTTTCTTT.

This clonotype occurred once. This sequence joins TRBV10-3 and TRBJ1-1, with TRBD1 identical over 8 bases. CDR1 is ENHRY and CDR2 is SYGVKD in the germline V gene. The CDR3 sequence is 15 residues long. V trimming: 7 bases; J trimming: 2 bases; junction bases outside the gene matches: 9. The CDR3 DNA reads as TGTGCCATCAAGGCGGCAGGGGGCCTAAACACTGAAGCTTTCTTT. Encoded protein: CAIKAAGGLNTEAFF.

The rearrangement uses TRBV7-2 and TRBJ2-2; 7 nucleotides match TRBD1. The trim removed 8 bases at V and 1 base at J, leaving 7 bases unmatched. The CDR3 consists of 15 residues. The V gene's germline CDR1 is SGHTA and CDR2 FQGNSA. CDR3 in amino acids: CASRPGTENTGELFF. CDR3 nucleotide sequence: TGTGCCAGCCGCCCCGGGACAGAGAACACCGGGGAGCTGTTTTTT.